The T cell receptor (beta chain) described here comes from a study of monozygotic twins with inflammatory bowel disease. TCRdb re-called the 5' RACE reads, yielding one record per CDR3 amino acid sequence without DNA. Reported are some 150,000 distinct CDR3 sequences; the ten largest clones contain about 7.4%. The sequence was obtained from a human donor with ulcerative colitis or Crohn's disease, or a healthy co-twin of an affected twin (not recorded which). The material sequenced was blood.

This chain's CDR3 is CATSRDRGTGYGYTF. The chain joins TRBV15 to TRBJ1-2; TCRdb lists TRBD1, though no DNA is available to test this call. Germline V lookup: CDR1 LNHNV, CDR2 YYDKDF (reference sequence). This CDR3 region has 15 residues.